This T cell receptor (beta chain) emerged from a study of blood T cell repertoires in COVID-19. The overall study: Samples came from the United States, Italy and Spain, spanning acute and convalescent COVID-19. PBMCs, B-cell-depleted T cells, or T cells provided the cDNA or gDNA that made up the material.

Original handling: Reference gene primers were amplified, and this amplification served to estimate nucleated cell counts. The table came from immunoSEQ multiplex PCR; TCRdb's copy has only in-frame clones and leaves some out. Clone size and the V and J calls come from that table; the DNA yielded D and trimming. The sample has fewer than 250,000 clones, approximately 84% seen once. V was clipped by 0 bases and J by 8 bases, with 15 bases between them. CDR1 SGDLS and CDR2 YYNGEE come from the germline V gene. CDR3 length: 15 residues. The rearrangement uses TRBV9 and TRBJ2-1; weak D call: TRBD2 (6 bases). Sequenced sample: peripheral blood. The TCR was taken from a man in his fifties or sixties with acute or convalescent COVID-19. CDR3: CASSVEETRLDEQFF. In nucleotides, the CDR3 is TGTGCCAGCAGCGTAGAGGAGACTAGATTGGATGAGCAGTTCTTC.